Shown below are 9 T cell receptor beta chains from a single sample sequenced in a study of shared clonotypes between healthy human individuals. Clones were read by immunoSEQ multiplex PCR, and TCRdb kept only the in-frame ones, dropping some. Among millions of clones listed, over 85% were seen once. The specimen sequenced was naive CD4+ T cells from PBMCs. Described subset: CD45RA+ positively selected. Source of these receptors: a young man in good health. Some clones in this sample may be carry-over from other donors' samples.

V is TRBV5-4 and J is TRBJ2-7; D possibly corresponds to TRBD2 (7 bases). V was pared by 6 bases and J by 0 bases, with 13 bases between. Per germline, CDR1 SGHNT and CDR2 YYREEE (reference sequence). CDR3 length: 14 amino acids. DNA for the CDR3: TGTGCCAGCACCGGGGGCGGGAGCTCCTACGAGCAGTACTTC. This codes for CASTGGGSSYEQYF.

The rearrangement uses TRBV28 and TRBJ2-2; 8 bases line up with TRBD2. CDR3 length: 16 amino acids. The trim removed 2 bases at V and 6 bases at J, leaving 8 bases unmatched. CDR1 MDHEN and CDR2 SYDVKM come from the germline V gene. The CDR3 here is CASSLDSGIVAGELFF. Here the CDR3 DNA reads TGTGCCAGCAGTTTAGATAGCGGGATTGTAGCCGGGGAGCTGTTTTTT.

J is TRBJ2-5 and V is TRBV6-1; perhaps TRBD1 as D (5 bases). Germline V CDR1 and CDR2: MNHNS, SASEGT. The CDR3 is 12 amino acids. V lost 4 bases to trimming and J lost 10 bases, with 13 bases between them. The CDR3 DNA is TGTGCCAGCAGTGCCTTACAGGTGGGCCAGTACTTC. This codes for CASSALQVGQYF.

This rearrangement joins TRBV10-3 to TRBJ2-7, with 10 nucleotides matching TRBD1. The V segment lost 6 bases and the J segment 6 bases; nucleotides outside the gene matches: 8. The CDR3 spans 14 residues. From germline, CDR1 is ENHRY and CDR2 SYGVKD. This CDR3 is CAISHRDRGGEQYF. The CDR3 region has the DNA TGTGCCATCAGCCACCGGGACAGGGGAGGCGAGCAGTACTTC.

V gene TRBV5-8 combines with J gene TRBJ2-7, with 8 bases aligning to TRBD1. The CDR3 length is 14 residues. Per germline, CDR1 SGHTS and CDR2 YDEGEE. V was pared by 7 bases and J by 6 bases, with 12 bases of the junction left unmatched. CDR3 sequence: CASSRQGQSGEQYF. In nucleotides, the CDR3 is TGTGCCAGCTCCCGACAGGGGCAATCCGGCGAGCAGTACTTC.

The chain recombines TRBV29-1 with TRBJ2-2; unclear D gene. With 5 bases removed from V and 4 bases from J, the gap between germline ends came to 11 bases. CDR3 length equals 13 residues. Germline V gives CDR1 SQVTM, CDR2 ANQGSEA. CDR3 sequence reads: CSVTRVFTGELFF. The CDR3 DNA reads TGCAGCGTTACACGGGTGTTCACCGGGGAGCTGTTTTTT.

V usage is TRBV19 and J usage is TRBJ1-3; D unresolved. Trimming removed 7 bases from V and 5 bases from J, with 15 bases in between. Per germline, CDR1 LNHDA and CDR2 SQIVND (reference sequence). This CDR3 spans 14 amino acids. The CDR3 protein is CASIERERRNTIYF. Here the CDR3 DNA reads TGTGCCAGTATTGAGAGGGAACGGCGAAACACCATATATTTT. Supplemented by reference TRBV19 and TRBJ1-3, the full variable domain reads DGGITQSPKYLFRKEGQNVTLSCEQNLNHDAMYWYRQDPGQGLRLIYYSQIVNDFQKGDIAEGYSVSREKKESFPLTVTSAQKNPTAFYLCASIERERRNTIYFGEGSWLTVV.

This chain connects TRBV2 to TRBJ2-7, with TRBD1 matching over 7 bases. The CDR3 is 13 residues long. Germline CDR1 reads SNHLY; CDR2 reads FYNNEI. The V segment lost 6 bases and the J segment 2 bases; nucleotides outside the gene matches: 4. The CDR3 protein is CASSPDRPYEQYF. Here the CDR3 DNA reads TGTGCCAGCAGCCCGGACAGGCCCTACGAGCAGTACTTC.

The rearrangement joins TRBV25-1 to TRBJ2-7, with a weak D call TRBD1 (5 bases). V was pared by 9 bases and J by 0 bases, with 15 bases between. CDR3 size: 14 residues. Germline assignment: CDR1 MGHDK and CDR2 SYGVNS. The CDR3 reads CARTKTDSSYEQYF. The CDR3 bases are TGTGCCAGGACAAAAACCGACAGCTCCTACGAGCAGTACTTC.